The 27 T cell receptor beta chains reported below all come from one sample, sequenced in a study of T cells in Graves' hyperthyroidism and ophthalmopathy. It was RNA transcripts that yielded the amplified TCR beta CDR3 regions. The HTBI primer set served for first-round RT-PCR of the TCR CDR3. TCRdb re-called the multiplex PCR reads with MiXCR, one entry per CDR3 protein. The data contain 500,000 to 800,000 distinct CDR3 sequences, about 14% of them singletons. The sample taken for sequencing was blood. The receptors shown here come from a woman aged 45 to 65 with Graves' ophthalmopathy.

Ten or more counts support this clonotype. This chain uses TRBV20-1 with TRBJ1-1; no clear D. Trimming removed 1 base from V and 1 base from J, with 10 bases in between. The germline V gene encodes CDR1 DFQATT and CDR2 SNEGSKA (reference sequence). The CDR3 covers 14 residues. The CDR3 is CSARGRRTNTEAFF. CDR3 nucleotides: TGCAGTGCTAGAGGGCGGCGGACGAACACTGAAGCTTTCTTT.

At least ten counts were recorded for this clonotype. V and J are TRBV6-2 or TRBV6-3 and TRBJ2-7, with unresolved D. Germline V gives CDR1 MNHEY, CDR2 SVGEGT. This CDR3 is built from 14 residues. V lost 2 bases, J lost 2 bases, and 10 bases lay in between. CDR3 DNA sequence: TGTGCCAGCAGTTACCCCAGGAAGGCCTACGAGCAGTACTTC. Translation gives CASSYPRKAYEQYF.

The chain recombines TRBV19 with TRBJ2-1, with 12 bases that match TRBD2. Germline CDR1 LNHDA, CDR2 SQIVND (reference sequence). The CDR3 is 16 amino acids. V was clipped by 5 bases and J by 4 bases; unmatched bases: 6. CDR3: CASSYRTSGVYNEQFF. The CDR3 bases are TGTGCCAGTAGTTATAGGACTAGCGGGGTGTACAATGAGCAGTTCTTC.

The genes are TRBV4-2 and TRBJ2-1, with 10 bases that match TRBD2. This CDR3 comprises 18 residues. Germline values: CDR1 LGHNA, CDR2 YNFKEQ. V lost 0 bases and J lost 3; bases outside the gene matches: 8. For the CDR3, the DNA is TGTGCCAGCAGCCAAGACCCTAGCGGGAGAGGGGGCTACAATGAGCAGTTCTTC. Translated: CASSQDPSGRGGYNEQFF.

The rearrangement joins TRBV19 to TRBJ1-2, with unresolved D. CDR3 length: 13 amino acids. Germline CDR1 LNHDA, CDR2 SQIVND (reference sequence). Trimming pared 3 bases from V and 7 bases from J, leaving 12 bases between. In DNA, the CDR3 is TGTGCCAGTAGTATTGGTTGGCTTGGTGGCTACACCTTC. This translates into CASSIGWLGGYTF.

The chain uses TRBV7-6 and TRBJ2-3; D ambiguous. The germline V gene encodes CDR1 SGHVS and CDR2 FNYEAQ. V was trimmed by 7 bases and J by 2 bases, leaving 13 bases between them. This CDR3 is built from 14 residues. CDR3 residues: CASKGRQITDTQYF. CDR3 bases: TGTGCCAGCAAGGGCAGACAAATCACAGATACGCAGTATTTT.

The chain has TRBV6-5 and TRBJ1-2; D remains unclear. CDR3 length: 15 residues. Germline CDR1 reads MNHEY; CDR2 reads SVGAGI. Trimming pared 0 bases from V and 4 bases from J, leaving 12 bases between. The DNA for the CDR3 is TGTGCCAGCAGTTACTCGAAATGGGGTGGCTATGGCTACACCTTC. Its translation is CASSYSKWGGYGYTF.

This chain joins TRBV19 and TRBJ1-5; possibly TRBD1 for D (6 bases). The germline CDR1 and CDR2 sequences are LNHDA and SQIVND (reference sequence). Trimming cost V 8 bases and J 6 bases, with 17 bases left between them. This CDR3 contains 14 residues. The CDR3 loop reads CASAGELRFQPQHF. The CDR3 region has the DNA TGTGCCAGTGCAGGGGAGTTGAGGTTTCAGCCCCAGCATTTT.

The chain couples TRBV24-1 to TRBJ2-7, with a possible D match to TRBD1 (5 bases). In germline, CDR1 is KGHDR, CDR2 SFDVKD. V was trimmed by 9 bases and J by 5 bases, leaving 16 bases between them. This CDR3 is built from 13 residues. This CDR3 reads CATGRAQDNEQYF. The CDR3 DNA reads TGTGCCACCGGAAGAGCTCAGGACAACGAGCAGTACTTC.

Concerning this clonotype itself: Possible read error: a much larger clone is one base away. The CDR3 carries no conserved terminal phenylalanine or tryptophan, so it likely arises from a read error. The chain joins TRBV27 to TRBJ1-5, with D maybe TRBD1 (5 bases). The CDR3 spans 15 residues. The V gene lost 5 bases and the J gene lost 1 base, with 12 bases spanning the gap. Per germline, CDR1 MNHEY and CDR2 SMNVEV (reference sequence). The CDR3 DNA is TGTGCCAGCAGTCCCGTGGGGCAGAGCAATCAGCCCCAGCATTCT. Its protein product is CASSPVGQSNQPQHS.

The chain has TRBV6-1 and TRBJ1-5; D perhaps matches TRBD1 (5 bases). Germline V lookup: CDR1 MNHNS, CDR2 SASEGT. V lost 5 bases and J lost 2, with 16 bases in between. CDR3 length: 16 residues. CDR3 sequence: CASSIGRVIGNQPQHF. The CDR3 DNA reads as TGTGCCAGCAGTATAGGCAGGGTTATTGGCAATCAGCCCCAGCATTTT.

This clonotype has at least ten counts. This chain uses TRBV30 with TRBJ2-3, with D tentatively TRBD2 (7 bases). CDR3 length: 18 residues. The germline gives CDR1 GTSNPN, CDR2 SVGIG (reference sequence). Trimming took 3 bases from V and 0 from J, leaving 22 bases between them. CDR3 region: CAWSHLSWGGASTDTQYF. CDR3 in DNA: TGTGCCTGGAGCCACCTGTCCTGGGGGGGCGCAAGCACAGATACGCAGTATTTT.

There are many counts of this clonotype. The chain recombines TRBV7-9 with TRBJ2-1; 9 bases map to TRBD2. The V gene end was trimmed by 1 base and the J gene end by 8 bases; junction bases not matched to a gene: 9. Germline-derived CDR1 and CDR2 are SEHNR and FQNEAQ (reference sequence). This CDR3 contains 16 residues. In DNA form, the CDR3 reads TGTGCCAGCAGCTTAGTAGGTAGCGGGAGTGCCGATGAGCAGTTCTTC. Translated, it gives CASSLVGSGSADEQFF. The full variable domain, with the rest looked up from reference TRBV7-9 and TRBJ2-1, is DTGVSQNPRHKITKRGQNVTFRCDPISEHNRLYWYRQTLGQGPEFLTYFQNEAQLEKSRLLSDRFSAERPKGSFSTLEIQRTEQGDSAMYLCASSLVGSGSADEQFFGPGTRLTVL.

This chain connects TRBV7-2 to TRBJ2-1; 9 nucleotides align to TRBD2. The CDR3 covers 17 residues. Looked up from germline, CDR1 is SGHTA and CDR2 is FQGNSA. The V and J ends lost 1 base and 3 bases, in that order; junction bases with no gene match: 7. In DNA form, the CDR3 reads TGTGCCAGCAGCTTAGGTCCGCGCGGGAGGGTCTACAATGAGCAGTTCTTC. Encoded protein: CASSLGPRGRVYNEQFF.

This clonotype came up many times. This chain links TRBV7-3 with TRBJ2-1; a weak D match, TRBD2 (5 bases). The CDR3 is 15 amino acids. The ends were cut back, 5 bases at V and 6 bases at J, with 17 bases in the middle. Germline assignment: CDR1 SGHTA and CDR2 FQGTGA. CDR3 nucleotide sequence: TGTGCCAGCAGCCCCACTCCGGGATCGTTCAATGAGCAGTTCTTC. Amino acids: CASSPTPGSFNEQFF.

In the case of this clonotype: A read error is possible here, since a much larger clone lies one base away. The gene calls are TRBV3-1 and TRBJ2-1, with D uncertain. Germline V CDR1 and CDR2: LGHDT, YNNKEL (reference sequence). The CDR3 covers 13 residues. CDR3 in amino acids: CVSSQSLHNEQFF. For the CDR3, the DNA is TGTGTCAGCAGCCAATCACTCCACAATGAGCAGTTCTTC.

The sample holds many counts of this clonotype. The chain recombines TRBV30 with TRBJ2-7; D may be TRBD2 (6 bases). Germline V gene data show CDR1 as GTSNPN and CDR2 as SVGIG (reference sequence). V was shortened by 2 bases and J by 7 bases, with 6 bases between the two germline ends. This CDR3 contains 10 residues. CDR3 sequence (DNA): TGTGCCTGGAGTCGGGGGGAGCAGTACTTC. Translation gives CAWSRGEQYF.

This chain joins TRBV20-1 and TRBJ1-2, with D possibly matching TRBD1 (6 bases). Trimming pared 0 bases from V and 8 bases from J, leaving 19 bases between. From germline, CDR1 is DFQATT and CDR2 SNEGSKA (reference sequence). There are 15 residues in the CDR3. The CDR3 nucleotides read TGCAGTGCTAGAGAAGGGTACCGGGACATAAGGGGCTACACCTTC. Amino acid sequence: CSAREGYRDIRGYTF.

In this sample, this clonotype turned up many times. V is TRBV28 and J is TRBJ2-7; D not resolved. From germline, CDR1 is MDHEN and CDR2 SYDVKM. Trimming shortened V by 4 bases and J by 5 bases, and 15 bases separated the two germline ends. This CDR3 has 14 amino acids. The CDR3 coding sequence is TGTGCCAGCAGTTCGAGCTTCACCCCCCACGAGCAGTACTTC. This encodes CASSSSFTPHEQYF.

With respect to this clonotype: A read error is possible here, since a much larger clone lies one base away. This chain connects TRBV28 to TRBJ2-3; 9 nucleotides line up with TRBD1. The ends lost 8 bases at V and 0 bases at J; junction bases unmatched: 9. The germline V gene encodes CDR1 MDHEN and CDR2 SYDVKM. The CDR3 totals 16 residues. DNA of the CDR3: TGTGCCAGCGGGTCACAGGGGGCACCTAGCACAGATACGCAGTATTTT. This gives the protein CASGSQGAPSTDTQYF. Complete variable domain (other parts from reference TRBV28 and TRBJ2-3): DVKVTQSSRYLVKRTGEKVFLECVQDMDHENMFWYRQDPGLGLRLIYFSYDVKMKEKGDIPEGYSVSREKKERFSLILESASTNQTSMYLCASGSQGAPSTDTQYFGPGTRLTVL.

This clonotype showed up many times. This chain connects TRBV18 to TRBJ1-1; D gene ambiguous. CDR3 length equals 14 residues. Trimming stripped 3 bases from V and 3 bases from J, with 11 bases between. Germline CDR1 and CDR2: KGHSH and LQKENI. CDR3 sequence (DNA): TGTGCCAGCTCACCCCTGGGCAGATACACTGAAGCTTTCTTT. Translation gives CASSPLGRYTEAFF.

This clonotype showed up many times. The chain links TRBV14 to TRBJ2-3; no firm D call. CDR1 is SGHDN, CDR2 FVKESK, per germline. V lost 4 bases and J lost 3, with 8 bases in between. This CDR3 comprises 13 residues. CDR3 in amino acids: CASSRDRTDTQYF. The CDR3 nucleotides read TGTGCCAGCAGCCGAGATAGGACAGATACGCAGTATTTT.

This clonotype was detected ten times or more. V usage is TRBV27 and J usage is TRBJ2-2; 9 bases agree with TRBD1. From germline, CDR1 is MNHEY and CDR2 SMNVEV (reference sequence). The CDR3 covers 15 residues. The V and J ends lost 4 bases and 7 bases, in that order; junction bases with no gene match: 7. CDR3 loop: CASSSGQGWLGELFF. The CDR3 nucleotides read TGTGCCAGCAGTTCGGGACAGGGTTGGCTCGGGGAGCTGTTTTTT.

This rearrangement joins TRBV6-1 to TRBJ2-7; D may be TRBD2 (5 bases). The V gene lost 4 bases and the J gene lost 8 bases, with 18 bases spanning the gap. Germline CDR1 reads MNHNS; CDR2 reads SASEGT. The CDR3 spans 14 residues. Written as DNA, the CDR3 is TGTGCCAGCAGTGCGAGCGGCCGACGTCTCAAGCAGTACTTC. Translated, it gives CASSASGRRLKQYF.

This clonotype was counted ten times or more. V usage is TRBV6-2 or TRBV6-3 and J usage is TRBJ1-3; 7 bases align to TRBD1. Germline CDR1 reads MNHEY; CDR2 reads SVGEGT. The CDR3 extends over 15 amino acids. Trimming took 5 bases from V and 8 from J; bases not matched to a gene: 12. DNA of the CDR3: TGTGCCAGCAGTCGTCTCGACAGGGAAAAGGACACCATATATTTT. It specifies CASSRLDREKDTIYF.

The table lists this clonotype with a few counts. The V call is TRBV19, the J call TRBJ2-1; D unresolved. From germline, CDR1 is LNHDA and CDR2 SQIVND (reference sequence). The V end lost 5 bases, the J end lost 0 bases, and 11 bases lay between the germline ends. This CDR3 contains 15 residues. This chain's CDR3 is CASSLTWSSYNEQFF. The CDR3 DNA follows: TGTGCCAGTAGTTTGACTTGGAGCTCCTACAATGAGCAGTTCTTC.

This clonotype was seen ten or more times. This chain connects TRBV13 to TRBJ2-1, with 8 bases fitting TRBD2. The ends lost 2 bases at V and 4 bases at J; junction bases unmatched: 4. The CDR3 is 15 residues long. Germline CDR1 and CDR2: PRHDT and FYEKMQ (reference sequence). The CDR3 DNA is TGTGCCAGCAGCTTAAAAGCGGGGGCTTACAATGAGCAGTTCTTC. Amino acids: CASSLKAGAYNEQFF.